This TCR beta chain was observed in a study of blood T cell repertoires in COVID-19. Trimming pared 1 base from V and 5 bases from J, leaving 8 bases between. The CDR3 runs 13 residues. Per the germline V gene, CDR1 is SGHNT and CDR2 is YENEEA. As originally analysed: Scientists estimated how many nucleated cells there were by amplifying reference gene primers. Sequenced by immunoSEQ multiplex PCR; TCRdb stores in-frame clones only, minus some. V, J and clone size are taken as reported in that table, and D and trimming were inferred from the DNA itself. The sample lists 250,000 to 400,000 clones, 90% seen once, with 2.6% in the top ten. Participant ages covered roughly 18 to 89 years across 24 US areas. Cohorts were determined from participant-reported clinical history. Two negative PCRs, clearance, or symptom resolution had been documented for recovered Cohort 3 donors.

J is TRBJ2-5 and V is TRBV11-3; maybe TRBD2 (5 bases). Sequenced sample: PBMCs or T cells enriched from blood (not recorded which). This clonotype was obtained from a man aged 55 to 70 who had recovered from COVID-19. The CDR3 nucleotides are TGTGCCAGCAGCTTAGTCTGGGAGGAGACCCAGTACTTC. Amino acid sequence: CASSLVWEETQYF.